The 3 T cell receptor beta chains given below trace back to one sample, sequenced in a study of STAT3 mutations in large granular lymphocyte leukemia. General study findings and limits: Every T-LGLL patient had at least one immunodominant TCRbeta clonotype.

Sequencing was performed with immunoSEQ multiplex PCR; in TCRdb, only in-frame clones are kept and a portion is missing. The table has approximately 12,000 clones, roughly three quarters seen once; the top ten hold around 45%. Antigens of these TCRs are unknown. Sequenced sample: peripheral blood mononuclear cells. The source is a man in his sixties with T-cell large granular lymphocyte leukemia. Some clones in this sample may be carry-over from other donors' samples.

This clone was seen just once. The CDR3, as DNA: TGTGCCAGCAGTTTTCTTTTGGACAAAAATCAGCCCCAGCATTTT. Residues: CASSFLLDKNQPQHF. The genes are TRBV28 and TRBJ1-5; D perhaps matches TRBD1 (5 bases). The CDR3 length is 15 residues. Per the germline V gene, CDR1 is MDHEN and CDR2 is SYDVKM. Trimming took off 3 bases at V and 4 bases at J, with 13 bases between the two ends.

The chain couples TRBV4-2 to TRBJ1-4; 7 bases are shared with TRBD1. The CDR3 consists of 14 residues. Trimming took 5 bases from V and 7 from J; bases not matched to a gene: 7. CDR1 and CDR2 from the germline V gene are LGHNA and YNFKEQ. The CDR3, as DNA: TGTGCCAGCAGCGACCGACAGGGAGGTGAAAAACTGTTTTTT. This sequence encodes CASSDRQGGEKLFF.

V usage is TRBV2 and J usage is TRBJ1-2; 7 nucleotides line up with TRBD1. Germline V gene lookup returns CDR1 SNHLY and CDR2 FYNNEI. V lost 6 bases and J lost 8; bases outside the gene matches: 9. CDR3 length: 13 residues. CDR3 sequence (DNA): TGTGCCAGCAGCGCCGGGACAGAGTACGGCTACACCTTC. It translates to CASSAGTEYGYTF.